The T cell receptor (beta chain) under discussion was sequenced for a study of OX40 agonist ivuxolimab in advanced cancers. Across the study: At doses from 0.01 to 10 mg/kg, patients were given intravenous ivuxolimab every 2 weeks.

With 1 base removed from V and 4 bases from J, the gap between germline ends came to 13 bases. The CDR3 sequence is 15 residues long. The germline gives CDR1 SGHDN, CDR2 FVKESK. Only in-frame clones appear in the TCRdb table, and some are missing; sequencing was by immunoSEQ multiplex PCR. The sample lists about 57,000 clones, over 75% seen once, with about 4.5% in the top ten. This clonotype was obtained from an adult with an advanced solid tumor such as melanoma, head and neck, liver or kidney cancer. The chain is built from TRBV14 and TRBJ2-5, with D perhaps assigned TRBD1 or TRBD2 (5 bases each). The sample consisted of CD4+ or CD8+ T cells sorted from blood, taken in a trial of the OX40 agonist ivuxolimab. The CDR3 protein is CASSQVGTRVETQYF. DNA for the CDR3: TGTGCCAGCAGCCAAGTTGGGACCAGGGTAGAGACCCAGTACTTC. The entire variable domain, with the rest obtained from reference TRBV14 and TRBJ2-5, is as follows: EAGVTQFPSHSVIEKGQTVTLRCDPISGHDNLYWYRRVMGKEIKFLLHFVKESKQDESGMPNNRFLAERTGGTYSTLKVQPAELEDSGVYFCASSQVGTRVETQYFGPGTRLLVL.